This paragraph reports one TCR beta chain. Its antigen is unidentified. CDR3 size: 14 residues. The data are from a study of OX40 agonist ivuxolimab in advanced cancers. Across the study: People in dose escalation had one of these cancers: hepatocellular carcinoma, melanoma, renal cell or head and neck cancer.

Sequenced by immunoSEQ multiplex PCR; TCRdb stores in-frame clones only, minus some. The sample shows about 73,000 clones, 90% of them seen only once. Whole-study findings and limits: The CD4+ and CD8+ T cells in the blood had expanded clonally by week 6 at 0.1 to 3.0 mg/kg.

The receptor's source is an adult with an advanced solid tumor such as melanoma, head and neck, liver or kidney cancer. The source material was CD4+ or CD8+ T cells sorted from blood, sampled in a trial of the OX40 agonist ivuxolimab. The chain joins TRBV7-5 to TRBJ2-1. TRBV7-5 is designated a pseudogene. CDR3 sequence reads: CARSLGLRGHEQFF. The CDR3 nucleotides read TGTGCCAGAAGCTTAGGGTTGAGGGGCCATGAGCAGTTCTTC.